These T cell receptor beta chains were read from a single sample in a study of blood T cell repertoires in COVID-19. Generated by immunoSEQ multiplex PCR, the TCRdb table keeps only in-frame clones and is missing some. The sample contains under 300,000 clones, around four fifths of which appear only once. What was sequenced was peripheral blood. The receptor set was obtained from a woman aged 55-70 years with active or convalescent COVID-19. The CDR3 runs from the conserved cysteine through the conserved F or W. A D gene is named only where the DNA matches it firmly. Expanded clones get a size class; other rows say once, few or many, or leave the size out.

J gene | clone size | D gene | V gene | CDR3 DNA | CDR3 protein
TRBJ2-2 | - | TRBD2 | TRBV4-2 | TGTGCCAGCAGCCAAGCGTCTAGCGGGAGGGCCGGCACCGGGGAGCTGTTTTTT | CASSQASSGRAGTGELFF
TRBJ1-6 | - | - | TRBV5-1 | TGCGCCTCTCGCCCCGGAGAAGATAATTCACCCCTCCACTTT | CASRPGEDNSPLHF
TRBJ1-1 | once | - | TRBV10-3 | TGTGCCATCAGTGCCGGACGGGAGAACACTGAAGCTTTCTTT | CAISAGRENTEAFF
TRBJ1-4 | - | - | TRBV11-2 | TGTGCCAGCAGCTCAACGGGACTGACTAATGAAAAACTGTTTTTT | CASSSTGLTNEKLFF
TRBJ1-5 | - | - | TRBV6-6 | TGTGCCAGCAGTTACATCACAGTGTCGAATCAGCCCCAGCATTTT | CASSYITVSNQPQHF
TRBJ1-6 | few | - | TRBV10-2 | TGCGCCAGCTCAGGGAGGGGGGGTGAAGATAATTCACCCCTCCACTTT | CASSGRGGEDNSPLHF
TRBJ2-1 | - | - | TRBV4-2 | TGTGCCAGCAGCCAGGGAGATAATGAGCAGTTCTTC | CASSQGDNEQFF
TRBJ2-1 | - | TRBD2 | TRBV11-3 | TGTGCCAGCAGCTTAGAGGGACTAGCGGAACACAATGAGCAGTTCTTC | CASSLEGLAEHNEQFF
TRBJ2-5 | - | TRBD2 | TRBV5-1 | TGCGCCAGCAGCTTGGAAGGGACTATGGCACAAGAGACCCAGTACTTC | CASSLEGTMAQETQYF
TRBJ2-7 | - | TRBD2 | TRBV30 | TGTGCCTGGAGTGGACTAGCGGGAGAGTACGAGCAGTACTTC | CAWSGLAGEYEQYF
TRBJ1-1 | - | - | TRBV7-9 | TGTGCCAGCAGCTTCGGCAGGGATGAAGCTTTCTTT | CASSFGRDEAFF
TRBJ2-3 | - | TRBD1 | TRBV15 | TGTGCCACCTCAAGGGACAGGGGATTGGATACGCAGTATTTT | CATSRDRGLDTQYF
TRBJ2-7 | - | - | TRBV11-3 | TGTGCCAGCAGCAATACCTACGAGCAGTACTTC | CASSNTYEQYF
TRBJ1-2 | - | - | TRBV6-5 | TGTGCCAGCAGTAAGACACTGAACTATGGCTACACCTTC | CASSKTLNYGYTF
TRBJ1-1 | - | - | TRBV7-9 | TGTGCCAGCAGCTTAGTTCATCGCGTGAACACTGAAGCTTTCTTT | CASSLVHRVNTEAFF
TRBJ1-6 | - | TRBD1 | TRBV25-1 | TGTGCCAGCAGTGAACGGACAGGGTTCAATTCACCCCTCCACTTT | CASSERTGFNSPLHF
TRBJ2-5 | - | - | TRBV7-9 | TGTGCCAGCAGCTTAGGGGCTTTCCAATCGGAGACCCAGTACTTC | CASSLGAFQSETQYF
TRBJ2-5 | - | - | TRBV5-1 | TGCGCCAGCAGCTTGGACAGCGGTTCCCAAGAGACCCAGTACTTC | CASSLDSGSQETQYF
TRBJ1-4 | once | - | TRBV6-1 | TGTGCCAGCAGTGAAACAGGGTTACATGAAAAACTGTTTTTT | CASSETGLHEKLFF
TRBJ1-5 | once | - | TRBV10-2 | TGCGCCAGCAGTGAGTCGGGGGGGGTAGGGCAGCCCCAGCATTTT | CASSESGGVGQPQHF
TRBJ2-3 | - | TRBD1 | TRBV4-1 | TGCGCCAGCAGCCCCCCACTCGACAGGGGCAGAGGGGGAGCGACAGATACGCAGTATTTT | CASSPPLDRGRGGATDTQYF
TRBJ1-2 | once | - | TRBV24-1 | TGTGCCACCAGTTCGGAGGGTGACTATGGCTACACCTTC | CATSSEGDYGYTF